This T cell receptor (beta chain) was identified in a study of T-cell memory formation after mild COVID-19. cDNA libraries for TCR alpha and TCR beta, carrying sample barcodes and UMIs, came from 5'RACE with constant-segment primers. TCRdb reprocessed the 5' RACE reads via MiXCR and lists one record per CDR3 protein. Altogether 550,000 to 600,000 distinct CDR3 sequences are present, 20% to 25% being singletons, with the ten largest covering roughly 8.1%. Study-wide points: Memory cells collected pre-infection included some clones that later responded, suggesting cross-reactive memory joined. Among clones contracting day 15 to 85, CD4/CD8 was balanced, whereas later expanders leaned CD4+. Clonal second-wave expansions that peaked on day 37 had unconfirmed SARS-CoV-2 specificity.

This clonotype has just one count. Its specificity is unknown. The sample consisted of PBMCs or a T cell subset sorted from them (not recorded which). This sequence originates from an adult woman who had mild COVID-19 (a few samples of this study predate the infection). Cell type and time point are not known.

CDR3 bases: TGTGCCAGCAGCAAACACTCACAGGGGACCGGGGAGCTGTTTTTT. It translates to CASSKHSQGTGELFF. V usage is TRBV7-9 and J usage is TRBJ2-2; 7 bases fit TRBD1. The trim removed 5 bases at V and 5 bases at J, leaving 8 bases unmatched. Germline CDR1 is SEHNR and CDR2 is FQNEAQ (reference sequence). The CDR3 runs 15 residues.